A selection of T cell receptor beta chains follows, all from one sample in a study of cytomegalovirus exposure and HLA in healthy donors. Data came from immunoSEQ multiplex PCR; TCRdb stores just in-frame clones and leaves some out. This sample has under 130,000 clones, with roughly 80% found just once. The sequencing input was PBMCs. The source of these receptors is a man younger than 40 in good health and CMV-seropositive. Each CDR3 is given with its conserved first and last residue. A D gene is named only where the DNA matches it firmly. Where a row states a size, it is once, few, many or the class of an expanded clone; other rows omit it.

>TRBJ1-2|few|TRBV7-2|-
CASSLMSGPGGYTF
TGTGCCAGCAGCCTGATGAGCGGGCCGGGGGGCTACACCTTC
>TRBJ1-5|once|TRBV7-8|-
CASSPRGGGQPQHF
TGTGCCAGCAGTCCAAGAGGGGGGGGACAGCCCCAGCATTTT
>TRBJ1-1|-|TRBV19|-
CASTTMGRGTEAFF
TGTGCCAGTACCACTATGGGGAGAGGGACTGAAGCTTTCTTT
>TRBJ1-1|-|TRBV19|-
CASSIGAGVGNTEAFF
TGTGCCAGTAGTATTGGGGCGGGAGTCGGGAACACTGAAGCTTTCTTT
>TRBJ2-5|-|TRBV5-1|TRBD2
CASSSPLAGGRVGETQYF
TGCGCCAGCAGCTCGCCACTAGCGGGGGGGCGAGTAGGAGAGACCCAGTACTTC
>TRBJ2-7|-|TRBV5-1|-
CASSLTNSYSYEQYF
TGCGCCAGCAGCTTGACAAACAGCTACTCCTACGAGCAGTACTTC
>TRBJ1-2|-|TRBV11-2|-
CASSSLQAAGTF
TGTGCCAGCAGCTCACTACAGGCCGCGGGGACCTTC
>TRBJ2-1|-|TRBV7-2|-
CASSSLNEQFF
TGTGCCAGCAGCTCCCTCAATGAGCAGTTCTTC
>TRBJ2-3|-|TRBV5-1|-
CASSKQGPGTDTQYF
TGCGCCAGCAGCAAGCAGGGCCCTGGCACAGATACGCAGTATTTT
>TRBJ2-1|-|TRBV21-1|-
CASSKGERGGNEQFF
TGTGCCAGCAGCAAAGGAGAGCGGGGGGGTAATGAGCAGTTCTTC
>TRBJ2-7|-|TRBV30|TRBD2
CAWRGWGGERKGQYF
TGTGCCTGGAGGGGCTGGGGGGGAGAGAGAAAAGGGCAGTACTTC
>TRBJ1-5|-|TRBV11-3|TRBD1
CASSLAGTGLKGNQPQHF
TGTGCCAGCAGCTTAGCCGGGACAGGGCTTAAGGGCAATCAGCCCCAGCATTTT
>TRBJ1-2|-|TRBV5-1|TRBD1
CASSLGQGANYGYTF
TGCGCCAGCAGCTTAGGACAGGGAGCTAACTATGGCTACACCTTC
>TRBJ2-1|few|TRBV4-2|-
CASSQGLGALVTYNEQFF
TGTGCCAGCAGCCAAGGGTTAGGGGCCCTAGTGACTTACAATGAGCAGTTCTTC
>TRBJ2-6|-|TRBV30|-
CAWSAGDSGANVLTF
TGTGCCTGGAGTGCAGGGGACTCTGGGGCCAACGTCCTGACTTTC
>TRBJ2-5|-|TRBV9|TRBD2
CASSAGLVQETQYF
TGTGCCAGCAGCGCGGGACTAGTACAAGAGACCCAGTACTTC
>TRBJ2-3|-|TRBV5-8|TRBD2
CASSLVGGVVLAGSTDTQYF
TGTGCCAGCAGCTTGGTTGGAGGGGTCGTGCTAGCGGGAAGCACAGATACGCAGTATTTT
>TRBJ2-1|-|TRBV6-5|-
CASSYQGSYNEQFF
TGTGCCAGCAGTTACCAGGGGTCCTACAATGAGCAGTTCTTC
>TRBJ1-1|few|TRBV7-2|-
CASSLVRENTEAFF
TGTGCCAGCAGCTTAGTTAGAGAGAACACTGAAGCTTTCTTT
>TRBJ1-4|-|TRBV15|TRBD1
CATSRGGTGVEKLFF
TGTGCCACCAGCAGAGGTGGGACAGGGGTTGAAAAACTGTTTTTT
>TRBJ1-5|-|TRBV28|TRBD1
CASSRQGRIQPQHF
TGTGCCAGCAGCCGACAGGGAAGAATTCAGCCCCAGCATTTT
>TRBJ1-4|-|TRBV5-1|TRBD1
CASKVQGSEKLFF
TGCGCCAGCAAGGTACAGGGGAGTGAAAAACTGTTTTTT
>TRBJ1-3|-|TRBV5-1|TRBD1
CASSRGTVSGNTIYF
TGCGCCAGCAGCAGAGGGACAGTCTCTGGAAACACCATATATTTT
>TRBJ1-1|-|TRBV5-3|-
CARSLRRTTEAFF
TGTGCCAGAAGCTTGAGGAGAACGACTGAAGCTTTCTTT
>TRBJ2-7|-|TRBV7-9|-
CASSLPDSSYEQYF
TGTGCCAGCAGCTTGCCGGACAGCTCCTACGAGCAGTACTTC
>TRBJ2-1|once|TRBV5-6|-
CASSFARDNEQFF
TGTGCCAGCAGCTTCGCCAGGGACAATGAGCAGTTCTTC
>TRBJ1-6|-|TRBV7-2|-
CASSLVAGNSSPLHF
TGTGCCAGCAGCTTAGTTGCGGGAAATTCTTCACCCCTCCACTTT
>TRBJ1-5|-|TRBV19|-
CASSIRDNYQPQHF
TGTGCCAGTAGTATTCGGGACAACTATCAGCCCCAGCATTTT
>TRBJ2-2|-|TRBV5-6|TRBD1
CASSLRDREAGELFF
TGTGCCAGCAGCTTGAGGGACAGGGAGGCCGGGGAGCTGTTTTTT
>TRBJ2-5|-|TRBV30|TRBD1
CAWSVGQGVQETQYF
TGTGCCTGGAGTGTGGGACAGGGTGTTCAAGAGACCCAGTACTTC
>TRBJ1-2|-|TRBV14|-
CASSSTGYGYTF
TGTGCCAGCAGCTCTACAGGATATGGCTACACCTTC
>TRBJ2-7|-|TRBV10-3|TRBD2
CAISGTSGASGYF
TGTGCCATCAGTGGGACTAGCGGGGCGTCGGGGTACTTC
>TRBJ2-7|-|TRBV5-6|TRBD1
CASSRHTAGGWVYEQYF
TGTGCCAGCAGCCGACATACCGCAGGGGGCTGGGTCTACGAGCAGTACTTC
>TRBJ1-2|-|TRBV5-8|-
CASSLWPGGRGYTF
TGTGCCAGCAGCTTGTGGCCAGGTGGTCGTGGCTACACCTTC
>TRBJ1-6|once|TRBV6-1|-
CASSEPGRGGNNSPLHF
TGTGCCAGCAGTGAACCGGGCAGGGGTGGCAATAATTCACCCCTCCACTTT
>TRBJ1-1|-|TRBV4-3|-
CASSLDRNTEAFF
TGCGCCAGCAGTCTGGACAGGAACACTGAAGCTTTCTTT
>TRBJ2-1|-|TRBV5-1|TRBD1
CASGASSTLHEGAPNEQFF
TGCGCCAGCGGGGCCTCTTCGACTCTACACGAGGGGGCCCCGAATGAGCAGTTCTTC
>TRBJ2-2|few|TRBV2|-
CASTSARGELFF
TGTGCCAGCACCTCTGCCAGGGGGGAGCTGTTTTTT
>TRBJ1-3|-|TRBV4-3|-
CASSQDPQASSGNTIYF
TGCGCCAGCAGCCAAGATCCCCAGGCGAGCTCTGGAAACACCATATATTTT
>TRBJ1-2|-|TRBV2|-
CASTGPGEVSGYTF
TGTGCCAGCACAGGGCCGGGAGAGGTGAGCGGCTACACCTTC
>TRBJ1-2|-|TRBV27|TRBD1
CASSLPGGYYGYTF
TGTGCCAGCAGTTTGCCAGGGGGCTACTATGGCTACACCTTC
>TRBJ2-3|few|TRBV11-2|TRBD1
CASSLVTGGTDTQYF
TGTGCCAGCAGCTTAGTAACAGGGGGCACAGATACGCAGTATTTT
>TRBJ1-5|-|TRBV28|TRBD1
CASSLAGQGAGQPQHF
TGTGCCAGCAGTTTAGCGGGACAGGGGGCTGGTCAGCCCCAGCATTTT
>TRBJ2-1|few|TRBV4-1|-
CASSPRAPVTYNEQFF
TGCGCCAGCAGCCCCCGAGCCCCCGTCACCTACAATGAGCAGTTCTTC
>TRBJ1-2|-|TRBV5-6|-
CASSPRRRGAVYGYTF
TGTGCCAGCAGCCCCCGACGAAGGGGCGCGGTCTATGGCTACACCTTC
>TRBJ2-3|-|TRBV29-1|-
CSVEQGSTDTQYF
TGCAGCGTGGAACAGGGTAGCACAGATACGCAGTATTTT
>TRBJ1-2|-|TRBV29-1|-
CSVGQLDYGYTF
TGCAGCGTTGGACAGTTAGACTATGGCTACACCTTC
>TRBJ1-4|-|TRBV2|-
CASTPRPTETAEKLFF
TGTGCCAGCACCCCGCGCCCGACAGAGACCGCTGAAAAACTGTTTTTT
>TRBJ2-2|-|TRBV5-4|-
CASSFVRGDTGELFF
TGTGCCAGCAGCTTCGTCAGGGGTGACACCGGGGAGCTGTTTTTT
>TRBJ1-6|-|TRBV19|TRBD1
CASRDSLNSPLHF
TGTGCCAGCCGGGACAGCCTAAATTCACCCCTCCACTTT
>TRBJ2-3|-|TRBV14|-
CASSPNTDTQYF
TGTGCCAGCAGCCCCAACACAGATACGCAGTATTTT
>TRBJ2-2|-|TRBV7-3|-
CASSLFLGPGELFF
TGTGCCAGCAGCTTATTTCTGGGGCCCGGGGAGCTGTTTTTT
>TRBJ2-7|-|TRBV5-1|TRBD1
CASRSPGQGPTYEQYF
TGCGCCAGCAGGTCACCGGGACAGGGGCCTACCTACGAGCAGTACTTC
>TRBJ1-4|-|TRBV5-1|-
CASSPRADPGKLFF
TGCGCCAGCAGCCCCAGGGCGGACCCGGGAAAACTGTTTTTT
>TRBJ2-3|-|TRBV4-2|-
CASSQDRAGMGLTDTQYF
TGTGCCAGCAGCCAAGATCGGGCAGGGATGGGCCTCACAGATACGCAGTATTTT
>TRBJ2-3|-|TRBV19|-
CASSVPQGKVGTDTQYF
TGTGCCAGTAGTGTCCCTCAGGGGAAGGTGGGCACAGATACGCAGTATTTT
>TRBJ1-4|-|TRBV4-2|-
CASSQATRRNGEKLFF
TGTGCCAGCAGCCAAGCCACCCGGAGGAATGGTGAAAAACTGTTTTTT